The TCR beta chain described here comes from a study of T-cell memory formation after mild COVID-19. The length of the CDR3 is 13 residues. The V segment lost 10 bases and the J segment 7 bases; nucleotides outside the gene matches: 11. Per germline, CDR1 SNHLY and CDR2 FYNNEI. As concerns this clonotype: What it binds is unknown.

Notes on the study in general: Unconfirmed was the SARS-CoV-2 specificity of second-wave clones that peaked on day 37.

Amplification by 5'RACE using constant-segment primers produced TCR alpha and TCR beta cDNA libraries that carried sample barcodes and UMIs. TCRdb redid the calling of the 5' RACE reads with MiXCR, one entry per CDR3 protein. The table has approximately 250,000 distinct CDR3 sequences, over 15% seen once. This chain links TRBV2 with TRBJ2-5; TRBD2 matches at 8 bases. This clonotype was obtained from a man in his late teens or twenties who had mild COVID-19 (a few samples of this study predate the infection). Cell type and time point are not known. The sequenced sample was PBMCs or a T cell subset sorted from them (not recorded which). CDR3 sequence: CAIPGGGVRTQYF. CDR3 nucleotides: TGTGCCATCCCCGGGGGGGGGGTGCGGACCCAGTACTTC.